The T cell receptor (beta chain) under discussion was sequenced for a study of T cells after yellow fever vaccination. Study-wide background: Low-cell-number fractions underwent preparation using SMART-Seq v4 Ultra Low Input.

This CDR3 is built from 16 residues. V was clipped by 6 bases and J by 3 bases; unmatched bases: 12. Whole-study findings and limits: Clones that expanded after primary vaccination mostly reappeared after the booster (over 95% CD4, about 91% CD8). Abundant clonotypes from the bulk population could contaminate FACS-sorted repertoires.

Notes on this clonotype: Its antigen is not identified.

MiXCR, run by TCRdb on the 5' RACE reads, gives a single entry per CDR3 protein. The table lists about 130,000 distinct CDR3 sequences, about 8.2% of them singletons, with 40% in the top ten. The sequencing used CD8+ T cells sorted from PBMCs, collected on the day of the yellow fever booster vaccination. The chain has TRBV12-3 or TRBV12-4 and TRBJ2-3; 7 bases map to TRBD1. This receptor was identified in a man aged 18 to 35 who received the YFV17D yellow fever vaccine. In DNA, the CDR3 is TGTGCCAGCAGCCCCTTATCGACAGGGATTACAGATACGCAGTATTTT. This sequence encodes CASSPLSTGITDTQYF.